This T cell receptor (beta chain) was recorded in a study of CXCR3-negative and CXCR3-positive naive CD8 T cells (dated by TCRdb to the late 2010s). Describing the broader study: In total, about 130 million TRB reads were obtained, which works out to roughly 1.5 +/- 0.3 million reads per library. Diversity and physicochemical repertoire analyses were performed on approximately 10 donors pooled from two independent experiments. The TRBV-TRBJ cluster analysis covered naive subsets from about 5 donors and memory cells from 3 donors. Paper-wide results and their limitations: TRB CDR3s from CXCR3-positive naive cells showed higher hydrophobicity (lower Kidera factor 4), lower energy, and higher strength and volume indices than CXCR3-negative naive cells. Because surface CD5, which is linked to self-reactivity in mice, was comparable between the naive subsets, TCR interaction strength was also inferred from TRB CDR3 physicochemical properties. Both naive subsets had comparably high repertoire diversity, while memory CD8+ T cells had much lower repertoire diversity. Freshly isolated PBMCs were used for most assays because CXCR3 expression partially decreased after cryopreservation. TRBV-TRBJ usage was similar between naive CXCR3-negative and CXCR3-positive cells from the same donor, while memory cells showed distinct patterns.

Each CD8+ T cell subset was flow-sorted in triplicate, and 300,000 or so cells per subset were placed directly into RLT lysis buffer. To keep memory contaminants out, a stringent definition of naive CD8+ T cells was applied: CD45RO-CCR7+CD27+CD95-. Peripheral blood mononuclear cells were isolated from buffy coats using standard density gradient centrifugation. A FACSAria III was used to flow-sort naive CXCR3-negative and CXCR3-positive CD8+ T cells. Total RNA was extracted from sorted cells with an RNeasy Mini Kit. The data were produced on a NextSeq 550. The Human TCR Profiling Kit (MiLaboratory) was used to prepare UMI-labeled 5' RACE TRB cDNA libraries. The full amount of extracted RNA was used for cDNA synthesis, and the full amount of resulting cDNA was used for PCR amplification. The libraries were made side by side, with each library going through the same number of PCR cycles. The published analysis was carried out like this. MIGEC and MiXCR extracted about 50,000 +/- 9,200 unique UMI-labeled TRB cDNA molecules per library, requiring at least two reads per UMI. On average, each library contained 40,000 +/- 10,000 functional in-frame TRB CDR3 nucleotide clonotypes without stop codons. After downsampling to 5000 UMI-labeled TRB molecules per sample, diversity metrics such as normalized Shannon-Wiener and Chao1 were calculated in VDJtools. Clonotype-size-weighted physicochemical properties of the central five CDR3 residues (interaction energy, strength, volume and Kidera factor 4) were computed in VDJtools. Based on TCRdb reprocessing of the reads, there is one entry per CDR3 protein sequence, and DNA is missing. TCRdb's processing, not the study's, gives the V and J calls here. The sample's table lists a count of 100,000 to 150,000 distinct CDR3 sequences. Of the sample, 0.41% falls within the top ten clones.

The CDR3 covers 17 residues, taking in both the cysteine and the phenylalanine. No DNA is recorded. According to the germline V gene, CDR1 reads SGHRS and CDR2 reads YFSETQ. A note on this clonotype: Its antigen is not yet known.

The sequencing input was naive CXCR3+ CD8+ T cells from blood. In the paper's terms, the cell subset or site label means: CD45RO-CCR7+CD27+CD95- naive CD8+ T cells expressing CXCR3 (TNR3+). The chain links TRBV5-1 with TRBJ2-3; TCRdb names TRBD2, which stays unverified in the absence of DNA. This TCR came from a human donor in good health. Some clones in this sample may be carry-over from other donors' samples. The CDR3: CASSLTPEGISTDTQYF. Outside the CDR3, residues come from the reference TRBV5-1 and TRBJ2-3 proteins, so the full variable domain is: KAGVTQTPRYLIKTRGQQVTLSCSPISGHRSVSWYQQTPGQGLQFLFEYFSETQRNKGNFPGRFSGRQFSNSRSEMNVSTLELGDSALYLCASSLTPEGISTDTQYFGPGTRLTVL.